This T cell receptor beta chain appears in the sequencing data of a study of kidney transplant recipient with SARS-CoV-2 infection. Germline CDR1 is MDHEN and CDR2 is SYDVKM. CDR3 length: 14 residues. Trimming left V 3 bases short and J 4 bases short, with 13 bases between. Via MiXCR, TCRdb re-called the reads, giving one row per CDR3 protein. The sample records approximately 250,000 distinct CDR3 sequences, about 28% being singletons. In its sample, this clonotype was seen many times. The clonotype originates from a male patient between 25 and 39 years old who had COVID-19 and was a kidney transplant recipient. Some T cells may possibly be graft donor cells. Sequenced here: a blood sample, sampled at baseline and between days 110 and 120 from a kidney transplant recipient. The rearrangement uses TRBV28 and TRBJ2-7, with D tentatively TRBD1 (5 bases). The CDR3 spells CASSLSRAGYEQYF. CDR3 sequence (DNA): TGTGCCAGCAGTTTGAGCAGGGCTGGTTACGAGCAGTACTTC.